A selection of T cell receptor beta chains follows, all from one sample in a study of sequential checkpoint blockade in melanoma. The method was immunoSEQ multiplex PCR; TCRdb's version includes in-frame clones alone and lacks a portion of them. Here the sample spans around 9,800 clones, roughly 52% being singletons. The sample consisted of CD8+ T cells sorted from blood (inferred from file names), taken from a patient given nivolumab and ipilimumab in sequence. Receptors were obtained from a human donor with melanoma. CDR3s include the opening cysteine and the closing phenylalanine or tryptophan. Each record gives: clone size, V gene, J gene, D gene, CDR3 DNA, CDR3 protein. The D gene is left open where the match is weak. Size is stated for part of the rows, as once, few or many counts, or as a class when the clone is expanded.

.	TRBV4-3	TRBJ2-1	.	TGCGCCAGCAGCCAGGTGGAACAGGGCTATGAGCAGTTCTTC	CASSQVEQGYEQFF
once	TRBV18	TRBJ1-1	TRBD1	TGTGCCAGCTCACCCACCCGAGGGACAGACAAAGCTTTCTTT	CASSPTRGTDKAFF
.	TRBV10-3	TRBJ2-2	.	TGTGCCATCAGTGAACGAAGATTAGGAGGCGTCGACACCGGGGAGCTGTTTTTT	CAISERRLGGVDTGELFF
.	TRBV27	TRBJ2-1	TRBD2	TGTGCCAGCAGTTCAGGGACTAGCGGATTCAATGAGCAGTTCTTC	CASSSGTSGFNEQFF
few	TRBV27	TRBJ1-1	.	TGTGCCAGTTCTTGGGAGGGGGACACTGAAGCTTTCTTT	CASSWEGDTEAFF
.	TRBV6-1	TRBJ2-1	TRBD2	TGTGCCAGCAGTGAAGCCTGGACTAGCGGAAGCGAGCAGTTCTTC	CASSEAWTSGSEQFF
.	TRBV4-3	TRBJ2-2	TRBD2	TGCGCCAGCAGCCCCTCTAGCGGGAGGGTCACCGGGGAGCTGTTTTTT	CASSPSSGRVTGELFF
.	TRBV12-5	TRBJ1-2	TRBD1	TGTGCTAGTGGTAGCCCCGGGGACAGGGGCTATGGCTACACCTTC	CASGSPGDRGYGYTF
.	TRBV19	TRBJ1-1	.	TGTGCCAGTACCCAACCCTTTGAGGAGGGCACTGAAGCTTTCTTT	CASTQPFEEGTEAFF
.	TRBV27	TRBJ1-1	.	TGTGCCAGCAGTTCGGGACATATGAACACTGAAGCTTTCTTT	CASSSGHMNTEAFF
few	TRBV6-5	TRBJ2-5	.	TGTGCCAGCAGTTACCTAACAGGGCAAGAGACCCAGTACTTC	CASSYLTGQETQYF
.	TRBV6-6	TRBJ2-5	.	TGTGCCAGCACCTCAGAGGTCAGGGTTGAAGAGACCCAGTACTTC	CASTSEVRVEETQYF
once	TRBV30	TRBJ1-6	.	TGTGCCTGGAGTGTAACAGGATCACCCCTCCACTTT	CAWSVTGSPLHF
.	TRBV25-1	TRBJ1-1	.	TGTGCCAGCAGTGAATTCGAGACAGAGAACACTGAAGCTTTCTTT	CASSEFETENTEAFF
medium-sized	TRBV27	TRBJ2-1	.	TGTGCCAGCAGTTTCTTGCTAGGAGGACCCTACAATGAGCAGTTCTTC	CASSFLLGGPYNEQFF
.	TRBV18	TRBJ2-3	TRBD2	TGTGCCAGCTCACCAATGGCGGGAGTGGGGACAGATACGCAGTATTTT	CASSPMAGVGTDTQYF
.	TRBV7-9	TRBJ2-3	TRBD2	TGTGCCAGCAGCTCCCCTTTCAGAGCGGGGAGCACAGATACGCAGTATTTT	CASSSPFRAGSTDTQYF
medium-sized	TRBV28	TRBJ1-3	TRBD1	TGTGCCAGCAGTCCCGCAGGGGGCTCTGGAAACACCATATATTTT	CASSPAGGSGNTIYF
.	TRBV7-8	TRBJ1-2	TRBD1	TGTGCCAGCAGCCCAGGGGGAACTAACTATGGCTACACCTTC	CASSPGGTNYGYTF